This T cell receptor beta chain is drawn from a study of OX40 agonist ivuxolimab in advanced cancers. This table comes from immunoSEQ multiplex PCR, and its TCRdb copy is limited to in-frame clones, with some not included. The profile shows about 20,000 clones, over 75% of them singletons. CDR1 is SNHLY and CDR2 is FYNNEI in the germline V gene. The V end was cut by 2 bases, the J end by 2 bases, with 13 bases between. This CDR3 is built from 15 residues. The V and J genes are TRBV2 and TRBJ2-7; D is perhaps TRBD1 or TRBD2 (5 bases each). The sequence was collected from an adult with an advanced solid tumor such as melanoma, head and neck, liver or kidney cancer. This specimen consisted of CD4+ or CD8+ T cells sorted from blood, obtained in a trial of the OX40 agonist ivuxolimab. The CDR3 nucleotides are TGTGCCAGCAGTGAATTGGGGGTCTTACCCTACGAGCAGTACTTC. Translating gives CASSELGVLPYEQYF.